Reported below is one TCR beta chain. V lost 3 bases and J lost 1, with 6 bases in between. CDR1 LNHDA and CDR2 SQIVND come from the germline V gene (reference sequence). The CDR3 totals 14 residues. The data stem from a study of blood T cell repertoires in COVID-19. In the study overall: The samples span acute and convalescent COVID-19 from the United States, Italy and Spain.

Profiling relied on immunoSEQ multiplex PCR, and the TCRdb table lists in-frame clones only, not all of them. This table has approximately 300,000 clones, around nine tenths appearing once. The chain joins TRBV19 to TRBJ2-2, with D uncertain. The TCR was taken from a man aged 60 to 75 who had recovered from COVID-19. The sample was PBMCs or T cells enriched from blood (not recorded which). CDR3 region: CASSISKNTGELFF. The CDR3 coding sequence is TGTGCCAGTAGTATTAGCAAGAACACCGGGGAGCTGTTTTTT.